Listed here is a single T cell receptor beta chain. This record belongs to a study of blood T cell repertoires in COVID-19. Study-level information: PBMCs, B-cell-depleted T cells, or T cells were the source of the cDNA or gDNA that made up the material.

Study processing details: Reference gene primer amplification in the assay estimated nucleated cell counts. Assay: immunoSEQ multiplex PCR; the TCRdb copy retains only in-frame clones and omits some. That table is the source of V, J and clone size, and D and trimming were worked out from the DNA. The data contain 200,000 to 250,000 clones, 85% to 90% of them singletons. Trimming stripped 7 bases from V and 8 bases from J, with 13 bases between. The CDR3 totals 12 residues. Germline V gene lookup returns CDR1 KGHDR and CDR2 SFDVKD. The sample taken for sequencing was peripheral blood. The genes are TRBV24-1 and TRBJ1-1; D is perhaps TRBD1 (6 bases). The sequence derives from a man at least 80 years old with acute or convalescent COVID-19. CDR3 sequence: CATRLSDREAFF. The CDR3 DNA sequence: TGTGCCACCAGATTATCCGACAGGGAAGCTTTCTTT.